The 32 T cell receptor beta chains given below trace back to one sample, sequenced in a study of T cell repertoires in cytomegalovirus infection. MiXCR, run by TCRdb on the reads, gives a single entry per CDR3 protein. The sample yields about 920,000 distinct CDR3 sequences, roughly a third seen once. Which antigens these TCRs recognize remains unknown. Sample: cultured CD8+ T cells from PBMCs, taken from culture after CMV antigen stimulation. Source of these receptors: a human donor in good health (CMV status not recorded). Some clones in this sample may be carry-over from other donors' samples.

The rearrangement links TRBV15 to TRBJ2-3; a weak D match, TRBD2 (6 bases). V lost 0 bases, J lost 4 bases, and 14 bases lay in between. The CDR3 covers 16 residues. Germline V gene data show CDR1 as LNHNV and CDR2 as YYDKDF (reference sequence). The CDR3 DNA follows: TGTGCCACCAGCAGAGATGCGGCTAGCGTAGCAGATACGCAGTATTTT. It encodes CATSRDAASVADTQYF.

This chain joins TRBV7-9 and TRBJ2-2; no clear D gene. V dropped 4 bases and J dropped 0 bases, with 15 bases sitting between them. Looked up from germline, CDR1 is SEHNR and CDR2 is FQNEAQ (reference sequence). This CDR3 is built from 17 residues. The CDR3 coding sequence is TGTGCCAGCAGCTCTATTCTTGAGGAGTCGAACACCGGGGAGCTGTTTTTT. Protein product: CASSSILEESNTGELFF.

This clonotype was seen a few times. This chain links TRBV13 with TRBJ2-3; the match to TRBD2 covers 10 bases. The V and J ends lost 4 bases and 4 bases, in that order; junction bases with no gene match: 8. CDR1 PRHDT and CDR2 FYEKMQ come from the germline V gene (reference sequence). The CDR3 runs to 16 residues. CDR3 in DNA: TGTGCCAGCAGCTCGAGAGCAGCGGGGGGGCCAGATACGCAGTATTTT. Protein: CASSSRAAGGPDTQYF. Supplemented by reference TRBV13 and TRBJ2-3, the full variable domain reads AAGVIQSPRHLIKEKRETATLKCYPIPRHDTVYWYQQGPGQDPQFLISFYEKMQSDKGSIPDRFSAQQFSDYHSELNMSSLELGDSALYFCASSSRAAGGPDTQYFGPGTRLTVL.

This clonotype was recorded at least ten times. The rearrangement links TRBV7-2 to TRBJ2-1, with TRBD2 as a possible D gene (6 bases). Germline V gene lookup returns CDR1 SGHTA and CDR2 FQGNSA. V shed 1 base and J shed 9 bases, with 10 bases lying between them. CDR3 length equals 13 residues. CDR3 coding DNA: TGTGCCAGCAGCTTAGTGGGGGGAGTTGAGCAGTTCTTC. It encodes CASSLVGGVEQFF.

V is TRBV27 and J is TRBJ1-2, with a possible D match to TRBD1 (6 bases). V was pared by 3 bases and J by 4 bases, with 12 bases between. The germline gives CDR1 MNHEY, CDR2 SMNVEV (reference sequence). The CDR3 is 14 amino acids. In nucleotides, the CDR3 is TGTGCCAGCAGTTTCAACAGGGAAAGCTATGGCTACACCTTC. Its translation is CASSFNRESYGYTF.

To note about this clonotype: A much larger clone lies one base from this, so it may be a read error. The J gene is TRBJ2-3, the V gene TRBV7-2; 10 bases agree with TRBD2. The CDR3 sequence is 12 residues long. Germline V CDR1 and CDR2: SGHTA, FQGNSA. This chain's CDR3 is CANSPGLAEQYF. CDR3 nucleotides: TGTGCCAACAGCCCAGGACTAGCGGAGCAGTATTTT.

The chain carries TRBV20-1 and TRBJ2-7; D perhaps matches TRBD2 (6 bases). There are 15 residues in the CDR3. Germline V gene data show CDR1 as DFQATT and CDR2 as SNEGSKA (reference sequence). The V gene lost 6 bases and the J gene lost 4 bases, with 22 bases spanning the gap. CDR3 nucleotide sequence: TGCAGTGCAAAGAGTCCACGGGGGTCCAGTTACGAGCAGTACGTC. Protein sequence: CSAKSPRGSSYEQYV.

This clonotype was recorded at least ten times. The rearrangement links TRBV11-3 to TRBJ1-1, with 7 bases lining up with TRBD1. The CDR3 covers 13 residues. V dropped 1 base and J dropped 6; count of bases not matched to a gene: 2. The germline V gene has CDR1 SGHNT and CDR2 YENEEA. The CDR3 reads CASSLAGTAEAFF. Written as DNA, the CDR3 is TGTGCCAGCAGCTTAGCCGGGACAGCTGAAGCTTTCTTT. Full variable domain (remainder filled in from reference TRBV11-3 and TRBJ1-1): EAGVVQSPRYKIIEKKQPVAFWCNPISGHNTLYWYLQNLGQGPELLIRYENEEAVDDSQLPKDRFSAERLKGVDSTLKIQPAELGDSAVYLCASSLAGTAEAFFGQGTRLTVV.

The gene calls are TRBV4-1 and TRBJ1-2; the D is unclear. Germline CDR1 reads MGHRA; CDR2 reads YSYEKL. V was trimmed by 5 bases and J by 3 bases, leaving 16 bases between them. The CDR3 length is 15 residues. The CDR3 DNA sequence: TGCGCCAGCAGCAGTGTGAAGGGTGTAGACTATGGCTACACCTTC. Amino acids: CASSSVKGVDYGYTF.

This clonotype was found a few times. The V gene is TRBV5-1, the J gene TRBJ2-7; the D gene could be TRBD1 or TRBD2 (5 bases each). The CDR3 consists of 14 residues. V lost 0 bases to trimming and J lost 5 bases, with 12 bases between them. Germline V lookup: CDR1 SGHRS, CDR2 YFSETQ. The CDR3 DNA sequence: TGCGCCAGCAGCTTGGGGCAGGGAGTTGACGAGCAGTACTTC. Translated, it gives CASSLGQGVDEQYF.

CDR3 region: CAASRGYGTEAFF. The CDR3 DNA follows: TGTGCCGCCTCAAGGGGATATGGCACTGAAGCTTTCTTT. This chain uses TRBV6-2 or TRBV6-3 with TRBJ1-1; possible D gene TRBD1, 5 bases. The CDR3 sequence is 13 residues long. Germline CDR1 and CDR2: MNHEY and SVGEGT. V was pared by 11 bases and J by 4 bases, with 17 bases between.

This clonotype was observed many times. The CDR3 is CASSLKRTASTDTQYF. CDR3 DNA: TGTGCCAGCAGCTTAAAGAGGACAGCTAGCACAGATACGCAGTATTTT. The chain recombines TRBV7-9 with TRBJ2-3; maybe TRBD1 (6 bases). Germline assignment: CDR1 SEHNR and CDR2 FQNEAQ (reference sequence). This CDR3 contains 16 residues. Deletions cut 2 bases from V and 0 bases from J, with 12 bases between.

This clonotype came up many times. V is TRBV7-6 and J is TRBJ1-1; maybe TRBD1 (6 bases). The CDR3 has 15 residues. Trimming shortened V by 5 bases and J by 6 bases, and 19 bases separated the two germline ends. CDR1 is SGHVS and CDR2 is FNYEAQ in the germline V gene. The CDR3 sequence is CASSQGPIFGPEAFF. The CDR3 DNA follows: TGTGCCAGCAGCCAGGGGCCAATCTTTGGTCCTGAAGCTTTCTTT.

This clonotype occurred a few times. This chain links TRBV5-5 with TRBJ2-5; maybe TRBD1 (6 bases). Germline V gene data show CDR1 as SGHKS and CDR2 as YYEKEE (reference sequence). The V end was cut by 3 bases, the J end by 2 bases, with 11 bases between. The CDR3 totals 14 residues. The CDR3 DNA reads TGTGCCAGCAGCTGGGGGACATCGCAAGAGACCCAGTACTTC. As protein: CASSWGTSQETQYF.

This clonotype has more than one count but fewer than ten. This chain connects TRBV27 to TRBJ2-1; unclear D gene. The CDR3 runs to 15 residues. Trimming pared 6 bases from V and 3 bases from J, leaving 15 bases between. In germline, CDR1 is MNHEY, CDR2 SMNVEV (reference sequence). Here the CDR3 DNA reads TGTGCCAGCAGCCCCGACGGGCTACTCTACAATGAGCAGTTCTTC. It translates to CASSPDGLLYNEQFF.

The genes are TRBV7-6 and TRBJ2-2; 9 nucleotides agree with TRBD1. The CDR3 is 19 residues long. CDR1 is SGHVS, CDR2 FNYEAQ, per germline. V was pared by 0 bases and J by 10 bases, with 18 bases of the junction left unmatched. CDR3 sequence (DNA): TGTGCCAGCAGCTTAGCTTGGCCGGGGGACAGGGTTTGGTCCGAGGAGCTGTTTTTT. Its translation: CASSLAWPGDRVWSEELFF.

This clonotype showed up just a few times. The chain links TRBV19 to TRBJ1-1; D gene ambiguous. Germline lookup yields CDR1 LNHDA and CDR2 SQIVND (reference sequence). V dropped 3 bases and J dropped 3 bases, with 17 bases sitting between them. The length of the CDR3 is 16 residues. The CDR3 bases are TGTGCCAGTAGTATCAACGGGGTACCCCGGGACACTGAAGCTTTCTTT. This gives the protein CASSINGVPRDTEAFF.

CDR3 amino acids: CASSLAGGKGNEQFF. For the CDR3, the DNA is TGTGCCAGCAGCTTAGCAGGGGGAAAGGGTAATGAGCAGTTCTTC. The genes are TRBV7-2 and TRBJ2-1; the D gene is possibly TRBD1 (6 bases). The CDR3 contains 15 residues. Trimming removed 0 bases from V and 7 bases from J, with 13 bases in between. Germline V gene lookup returns CDR1 SGHTA and CDR2 FQGNSA.

The chain carries TRBV6-1 and TRBJ2-5, with D perhaps TRBD1 (6 bases). V gave up 1 base and J gave up 2 bases, with 11 bases separating them. The CDR3 is 15 residues long. Looked up from germline, CDR1 is MNHNS and CDR2 is SASEGT. The CDR3 DNA sequence: TGTGCCAGCAGTGAAGAAAACAGGGCGCAAGAGACCCAGTACTTC. Translating it yields CASSEENRAQETQYF.

The V call is TRBV6-1, the J call TRBJ1-1, with 7 bases aligning to TRBD1. The CDR3 consists of 12 residues. The ends lost 10 bases at V and 4 bases at J; junction bases unmatched: 6. CDR1 and CDR2 from the germline V gene are MNHNS and SASEGT. The CDR3 DNA sequence: TGTGCCACCCGACAGGGCGTCACTGAAGCTTTCTTT. Translating gives CATRQGVTEAFF.

This clonotype was observed a handful of times. The V gene is TRBV5-5, the J gene TRBJ1-2, with D tentatively TRBD1 (6 bases). The V end was cut by 2 bases, the J end by 4 bases, with 12 bases between. The CDR3 has 14 amino acids. The germline CDR1 and CDR2 sequences are SGHKS and YYEKEE (reference sequence). In nucleotides, the CDR3 is TGTGCCAGCAGCTTAAAGGGGACACCCTATGGCTACACCTTC. Protein: CASSLKGTPYGYTF.

This clonotype was seen a handful of times. The chain links TRBV7-6 to TRBJ2-7; D is ambiguous. With 4 bases removed from V and 5 bases from J, the gap between germline ends came to 6 bases. The germline V gene encodes CDR1 SGHVS and CDR2 FNYEAQ. CDR3 size: 11 residues. Here the CDR3 reads CASSSIHEQYF. The CDR3 nucleotides read TGTGCCAGCAGCTCGATCCACGAGCAGTACTTC.

This clonotype was recorded a few times. The genes are TRBV6-1 and TRBJ2-1; unclear D gene. Trimming stripped 8 bases from V and 4 bases from J, with 15 bases between. Germline V gene sequence: CDR1 MNHNS, CDR2 SASEGT. The length of the CDR3 is 14 residues. Here the CDR3 reads CASETSLGYNEQFF. CDR3 sequence (DNA): TGTGCCAGCGAAACAAGCCTTGGGTACAATGAGCAGTTCTTC.

This clonotype was seen many times. The J gene is TRBJ2-7, the V gene TRBV7-6; no clear D gene. CDR3 length: 14 amino acids. Germline values: CDR1 SGHVS, CDR2 FNYEAQ. Trimming removed 1 base from V and 2 bases from J, with 9 bases in between. CDR3 coding DNA: TGTGCCAGCAGCTTAGGGCCAGGAGCCTACGAGCAGTACGTC. Its translation: CASSLGPGAYEQYV.

The V gene is TRBV20-1, the J gene TRBJ2-1; 15 nucleotides agree with TRBD2. Trimming cost V 4 bases and J 10 bases; bases outside gene matches: 8. The CDR3 has 15 amino acids. Per germline, CDR1 DFQATT and CDR2 SNEGSKA (reference sequence). Here the CDR3 DNA reads TGCAGTGCTAACAGGGGACTAGCGGGGGGCCGAGAGCAGTTCTTC. It specifies CSANRGLAGGREQFF.

On this clonotype: This sequence may be a read error, since a much larger clone differs from it by one base. The CDR3 nucleotides are TGTACCAGCAGCTTAGTCCTTTACACTGAAGCTTTCTTT. It codes for CTSSLVLYTEAFF. The J gene is TRBJ1-1, the V gene TRBV7-9; no reliable D call. CDR1 and CDR2 from the germline V gene are SEHNR and FQNEAQ (reference sequence). This CDR3 region has 13 residues.

V gene TRBV6-6 combines with J gene TRBJ2-1; no reliable D call. V dropped 5 bases and J dropped 5 bases, with 10 bases sitting between them. CDR1 is MNHNY, CDR2 SVGAGI, per germline (reference sequence). The CDR3 extends over 13 amino acids. CDR3 sequence: CASSHSSHNEQFF. CDR3 in DNA: TGTGCCAGCAGTCACAGTTCTCACAATGAGCAGTTCTTC.

The CDR3: CASTSGTAPYVWGYTF. CDR3 nucleotides: TGTGCCAGCACCTCCGGGACAGCCCCGTATGTATGGGGCTACACCTTC. V and J are TRBV6-2 or TRBV6-3 and TRBJ1-2; 7 positions match TRBD1. From germline, CDR1 is MNHEY and CDR2 SVGEGT. V lost 7 bases to trimming and J lost 8 bases; unmatched junction nucleotides: 19. The CDR3 consists of 16 residues.

The rearrangement uses TRBV19 and TRBJ2-1; D may be TRBD1 (7 bases). The V gene's germline CDR1 is LNHDA and CDR2 SQIVND (reference sequence). Trimming cost V 7 bases and J 2 bases, with 15 bases left between them. CDR3 length equals 15 residues. The CDR3 sequence is CASTVTGEAYNEQFF. The CDR3 DNA follows: TGTGCCAGTACCGTTACAGGGGAGGCCTACAATGAGCAGTTCTTC.

This chain joins TRBV25-1 and TRBJ1-1; D ambiguous. Germline V gives CDR1 MGHDK, CDR2 SYGVNS. The CDR3 has 15 residues. The V end was cut by 3 bases, the J end by 0 bases, with 11 bases between. The CDR3 DNA is TGTGCCAGCAGTGATCTTTGGGCGCTGAACACTGAAGCTTTCTTT. It specifies CASSDLWALNTEAFF.

The chain combines TRBV7-3 with TRBJ2-6, with 9 bases that match TRBD1. Germline assignment: CDR1 SGHTA and CDR2 FQGTGA. J was trimmed by 0 bases and V by 5 bases; bases with no gene match: 5. The CDR3 has 17 residues. The CDR3 nucleotides read TGTGCCAGCAGCCCCCGACAGGGGGTCTCTGGGGCCAACGTCCTGACTTTC. Translation gives CASSPRQGVSGANVLTF.

This rearrangement joins TRBV7-3 to TRBJ1-2; D is possibly TRBD1 (5 bases). The CDR3 extends over 15 amino acids. From germline, CDR1 is SGHTA and CDR2 FQGTGA. Trimming removed 2 bases from V and 2 bases from J, with 12 bases in between. CDR3 loop: CASSLVGGVNYGYTF. The CDR3 DNA is TGTGCCAGCAGCTTAGTAGGAGGGGTGAACTATGGCTACACCTTC.